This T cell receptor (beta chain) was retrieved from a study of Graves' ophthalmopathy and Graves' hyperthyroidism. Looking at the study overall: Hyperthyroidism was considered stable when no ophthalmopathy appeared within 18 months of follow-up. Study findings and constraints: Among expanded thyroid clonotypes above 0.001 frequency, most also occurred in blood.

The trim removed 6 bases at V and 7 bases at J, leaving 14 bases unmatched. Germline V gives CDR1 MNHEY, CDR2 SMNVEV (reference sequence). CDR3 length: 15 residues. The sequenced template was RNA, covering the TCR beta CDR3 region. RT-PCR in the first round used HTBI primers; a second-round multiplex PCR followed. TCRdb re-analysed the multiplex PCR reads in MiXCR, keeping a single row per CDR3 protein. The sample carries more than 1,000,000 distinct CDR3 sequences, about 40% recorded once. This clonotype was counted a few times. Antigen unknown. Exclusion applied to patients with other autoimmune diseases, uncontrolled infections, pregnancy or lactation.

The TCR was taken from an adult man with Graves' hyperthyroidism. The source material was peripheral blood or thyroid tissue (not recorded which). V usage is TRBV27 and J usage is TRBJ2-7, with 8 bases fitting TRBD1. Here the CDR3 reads CASSSPGQASKEQYF. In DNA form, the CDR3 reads TGTGCCAGCAGCTCTCCGGGACAGGCTTCGAAGGAGCAGTACTTC.